This T cell receptor (beta chain) originates from a study of beta chain features in type 1 diabetes. As for the study in general: Examination covered around 110 million sorted cells spanning all samples.

In regard to this clone: Its antigen is still unknown.

Points from the study as a whole: Cells that show high TCR expression could be over-represented by cDNA sequencing. A moderate, significant TCRB CDR3 shortening appeared in type 1 diabetes across four CD4+ subsets. PCR might show a preference for shorter templates, equally across patients and controls.

Looked up from germline, CDR1 is GTSNPN and CDR2 is SVGIG (reference sequence). The ends lost 0 bases at V and 2 bases at J; junction bases unmatched: 6. This CDR3 comprises 16 residues. The entirety of the isolated RNA underwent reverse transcription, so expressed TCRB transcripts were sequenced. Measured with immunoSEQ multiplex PCR; TCRdb has only the in-frame clones, and not every one. The sample includes around 360,000 clones, roughly 12% of them seen just once. V is TRBV30 and J is TRBJ2-1; 8 bases are shared with TRBD2. This TCR came from a young woman with type 1 diabetes. Source material: naive CD4+ T cells from blood. Here the CDR3 reads CAWSVLLAAAYNEQFF. DNA for the CDR3: TGTGCCTGGAGTGTATTACTAGCGGCCGCCTACAATGAGCAGTTCTTC.